This T cell receptor beta chain was obtained from a study of T cells after somatic rescue of genetic block. TCRdb's table, derived via immunoSEQ multiplex PCR, lists solely in-frame clones and lacks some. The repertoire holds over 95,000 clones, with about 90% as singletons. CDR3 size: 15 residues. The germline V gene has CDR1 SGDLS and CDR2 YYNGEE. V gave up 4 bases and J gave up 2 bases, with 16 bases separating them. The sequence derives from a woman aged 18-35 years. The specimen sequenced was peripheral blood mononuclear cells (PBMCs). V and J are TRBV9 and TRBJ2-7; possible D gene TRBD1, 6 bases. The DNA for the CDR3 is TGTGCCAGCAGCCCCGCGGACAGCTTTACCTACGAGCAGTACTTC. Translated, it gives CASSPADSFTYEQYF.